These 3 T cell receptor beta chains came from one sample sequenced in a study of blood T cell repertoires in COVID-19. Here immunoSEQ multiplex PCR was the method, and the copy in TCRdb shows in-frame clones only, minus some. The sample holds over 85,000 clones, 88% seen once. Sequencing was carried out using peripheral blood. The receptor set was obtained from a woman aged 45-65 years with acute or convalescent COVID-19.

The J gene is TRBJ1-6, the V gene TRBV5-1; no reliable D call. Germline lookup yields CDR1 SGHRS and CDR2 YFSETQ. Trimming took off 4 bases at V and 8 bases at J, with 13 bases between the two ends. This CDR3 contains 14 residues. The CDR3: CASSMGQRDSPLHF. In DNA, the CDR3 is TGCGCCAGCAGCATGGGCCAGCGAGATTCACCCCTCCACTTT. Complete variable domain (other parts from reference TRBV5-1 and TRBJ1-6): KAGVTQTPRYLIKTRGQQVTLSCSPISGHRSVSWYQQTPGQGLQFLFEYFSETQRNKGNFPGRFSGRQFSNSRSEMNVSTLELGDSALYLCASSMGQRDSPLHFGNGTRLTVT.

The CDR3 reads CASSPQRVSEAFF. Here the CDR3 DNA reads TGTGCCAGCAGCCCCCAGAGGGTCTCTGAAGCTTTCTTT. The rearrangement links TRBV13 to TRBJ1-1; no clear D gene. Germline V gene data show CDR1 as PRHDT and CDR2 as FYEKMQ (reference sequence). V was clipped by 5 bases and J by 6 bases, with 13 bases between them. There are 13 residues in the CDR3.

A note on this clone: The junction shows a germline mismatch at one end, possibly a read error. The V and J genes are TRBV2 and TRBJ2-1; the D call may be TRBD1 or TRBD2 (5 bases each). The CDR3 is 14 amino acids. CDR1 SNHLY and CDR2 FYNNEI come from the germline V gene. The CDR3 region has the DNA TGTGCCAGCATTGAAGCGGACCCTAGGGGTGAGCAGTTCTTC. Translated, it gives CASIEADPRGEQFF. The complete variable domain, with remaining parts taken from reference TRBV2 and TRBJ2-1, reads EPEVTQTPSHQVTQMGQEVILRCVPISNHLYFYWYRQILGQKVEFLVSFYNNEISEKSEIFDDQFSVERPDGSNFTLKIRSTKLEDSAMYFCASIEADPRGEQFFGPGTRLTVL.